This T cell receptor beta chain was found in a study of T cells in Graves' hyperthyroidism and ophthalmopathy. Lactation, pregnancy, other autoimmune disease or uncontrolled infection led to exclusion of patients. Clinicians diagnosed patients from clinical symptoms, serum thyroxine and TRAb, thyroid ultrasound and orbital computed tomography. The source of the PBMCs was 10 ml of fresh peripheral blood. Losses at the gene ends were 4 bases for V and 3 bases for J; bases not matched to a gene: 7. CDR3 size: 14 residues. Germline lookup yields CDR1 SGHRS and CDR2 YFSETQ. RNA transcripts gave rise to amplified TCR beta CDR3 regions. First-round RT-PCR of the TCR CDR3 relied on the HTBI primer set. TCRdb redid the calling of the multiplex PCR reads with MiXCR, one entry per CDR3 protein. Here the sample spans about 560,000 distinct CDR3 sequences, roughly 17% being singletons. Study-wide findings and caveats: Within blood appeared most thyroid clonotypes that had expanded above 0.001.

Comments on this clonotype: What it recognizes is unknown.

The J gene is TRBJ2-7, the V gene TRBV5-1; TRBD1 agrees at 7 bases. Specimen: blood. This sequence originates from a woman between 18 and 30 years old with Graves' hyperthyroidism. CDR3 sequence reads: CASSLGTEHYEQYF. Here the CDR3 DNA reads TGCGCCAGCAGCCTAGGGACAGAACACTACGAGCAGTACTTC.